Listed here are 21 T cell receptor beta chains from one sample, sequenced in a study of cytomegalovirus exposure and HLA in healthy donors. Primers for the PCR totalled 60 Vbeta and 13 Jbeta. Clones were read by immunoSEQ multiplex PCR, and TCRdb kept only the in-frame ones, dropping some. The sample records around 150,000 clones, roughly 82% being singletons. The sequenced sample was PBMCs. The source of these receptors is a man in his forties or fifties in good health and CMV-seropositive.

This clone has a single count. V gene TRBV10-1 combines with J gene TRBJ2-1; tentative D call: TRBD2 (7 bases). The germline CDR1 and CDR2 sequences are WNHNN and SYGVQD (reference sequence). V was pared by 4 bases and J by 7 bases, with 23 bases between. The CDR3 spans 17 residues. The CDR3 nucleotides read TGCGCCAGCAGTGGGGGGGCCTTAAGCGGGAATTGGAATGAGCAGTTCTTC. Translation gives CASSGGALSGNWNEQFF.

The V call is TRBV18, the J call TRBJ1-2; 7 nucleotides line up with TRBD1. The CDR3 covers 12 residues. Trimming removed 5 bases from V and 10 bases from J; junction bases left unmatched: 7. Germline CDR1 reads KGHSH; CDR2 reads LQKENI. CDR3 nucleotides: TGTGCCAGCTCAGAAGACAGGGTGGACTACACCTTC. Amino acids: CASSEDRVDYTF.

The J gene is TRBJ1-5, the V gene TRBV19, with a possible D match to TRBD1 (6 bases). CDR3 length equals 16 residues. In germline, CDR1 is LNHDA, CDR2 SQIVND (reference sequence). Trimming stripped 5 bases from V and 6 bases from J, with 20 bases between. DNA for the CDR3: TGTGCCAGTAGTGGCGAACAGGGCCCCTTGGGTCAGCCCCAGCATTTT. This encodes CASSGEQGPLGQPQHF.

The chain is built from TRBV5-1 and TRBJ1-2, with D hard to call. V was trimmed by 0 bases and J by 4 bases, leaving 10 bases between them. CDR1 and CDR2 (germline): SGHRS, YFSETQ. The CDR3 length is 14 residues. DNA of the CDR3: TGCGCCAGCAGCTTGGCCGTTAACAGCTATGGCTACACCTTC. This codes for CASSLAVNSYGYTF.

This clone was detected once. CDR3: CASSLTGVSSYNEQFF. The DNA for the CDR3 is TGTGCCAGCAGCCTAACAGGGGTTAGCTCCTACAATGAGCAGTTCTTC. The genes are TRBV5-8 and TRBJ2-1, with TRBD1 matching 7 bases. The V gene's germline CDR1 is SGHTS and CDR2 YDEGEE. Losses at the gene ends were 4 bases for V and 0 bases for J; bases not matched to a gene: 7. CDR3 length equals 16 residues.

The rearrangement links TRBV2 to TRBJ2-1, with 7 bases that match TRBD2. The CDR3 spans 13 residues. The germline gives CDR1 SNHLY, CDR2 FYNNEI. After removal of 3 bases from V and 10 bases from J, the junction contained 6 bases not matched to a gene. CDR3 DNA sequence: TGTGCCAGCAGTGAGCCCCCCGGGGGGGAGCAGTTCTTC. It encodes CASSEPPGGEQFF.

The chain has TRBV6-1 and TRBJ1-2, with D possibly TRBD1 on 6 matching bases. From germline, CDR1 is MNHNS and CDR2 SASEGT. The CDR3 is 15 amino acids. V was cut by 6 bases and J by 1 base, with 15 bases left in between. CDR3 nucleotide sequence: TGTGCCAGCAGAGACAGGTTCGGGATTAACTATGGCTACACCTTC. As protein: CASRDRFGINYGYTF.

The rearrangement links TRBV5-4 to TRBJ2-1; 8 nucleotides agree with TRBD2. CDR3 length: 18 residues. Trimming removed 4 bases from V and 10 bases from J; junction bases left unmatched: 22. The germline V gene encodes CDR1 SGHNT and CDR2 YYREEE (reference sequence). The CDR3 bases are TGTGCCAGCAGCCTCCCGTTCTCAGCGGGGGCCCGAGGTGGAGAGCAGTTCTTC. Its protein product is CASSLPFSAGARGGEQFF. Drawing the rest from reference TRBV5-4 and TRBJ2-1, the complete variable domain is ETGVTQSPTHLIKTRGQQVTLRCSSQSGHNTVSWYQQALGQGPQFIFQYYREEENGRGNFPPRFSGLQFPNYSSELNVNALELDDSALYLCASSLPFSAGARGGEQFFGPGTRLTVL.

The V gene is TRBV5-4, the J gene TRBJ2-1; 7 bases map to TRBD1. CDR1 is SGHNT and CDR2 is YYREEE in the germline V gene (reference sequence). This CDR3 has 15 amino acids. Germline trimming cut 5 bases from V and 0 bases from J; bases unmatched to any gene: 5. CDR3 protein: CASRMGQPSYNEQFF. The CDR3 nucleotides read TGTGCCAGCAGGATGGGACAGCCCTCCTACAATGAGCAGTTCTTC.

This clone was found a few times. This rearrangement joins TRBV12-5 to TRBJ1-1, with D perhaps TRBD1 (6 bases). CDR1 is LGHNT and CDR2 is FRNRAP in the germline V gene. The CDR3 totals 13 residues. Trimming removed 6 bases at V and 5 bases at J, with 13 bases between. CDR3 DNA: TGTGCTAGTGGCCAGGACAGAGGTACTGAAGCTTTCTTT. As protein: CASGQDRGTEAFF.

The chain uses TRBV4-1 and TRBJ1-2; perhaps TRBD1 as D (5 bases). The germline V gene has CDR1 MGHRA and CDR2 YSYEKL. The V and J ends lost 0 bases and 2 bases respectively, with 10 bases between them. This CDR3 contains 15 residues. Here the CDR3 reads CASSQEEGLNYGYTF. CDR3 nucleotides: TGCGCCAGCAGCCAAGAGGAGGGGCTCAACTATGGCTACACCTTC.

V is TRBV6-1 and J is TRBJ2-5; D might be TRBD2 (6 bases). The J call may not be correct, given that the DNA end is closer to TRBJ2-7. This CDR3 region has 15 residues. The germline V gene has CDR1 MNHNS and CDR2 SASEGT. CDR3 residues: CASSEVSGRIYEQYF. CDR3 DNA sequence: TGTGCCAGCAGTGAAGTGTCAGGGAGGATATACGAGCAGTACTTC.

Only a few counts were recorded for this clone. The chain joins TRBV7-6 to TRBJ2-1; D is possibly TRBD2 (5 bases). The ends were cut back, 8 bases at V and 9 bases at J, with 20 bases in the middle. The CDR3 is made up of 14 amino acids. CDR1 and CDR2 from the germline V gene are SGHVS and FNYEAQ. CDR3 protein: CASRGDKKNTEQFF. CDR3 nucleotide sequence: TGTGCCAGCCGGGGAGACAAAAAAAACACTGAGCAGTTCTTC. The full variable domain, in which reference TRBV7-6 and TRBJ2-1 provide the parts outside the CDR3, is GAGVSQSPRYKVTKRGQDVALRCDPISGHVSLYWYRQALGQGPEFLTYFNYEAQQDKSGLPNDRFSAERPEGSISTLTIQRTEQRDSAMYRCASRGDKKNTEQFFGPGTRLTVL.

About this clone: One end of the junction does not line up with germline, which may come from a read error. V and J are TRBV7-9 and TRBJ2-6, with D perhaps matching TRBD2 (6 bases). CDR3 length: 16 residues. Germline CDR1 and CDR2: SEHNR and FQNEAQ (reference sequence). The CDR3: CSSSVRRDSGANVLTF. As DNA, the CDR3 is TGTTCCAGCAGCGTTAGGAGGGACTCTGGGGCCAACGTCCTGACTTTC. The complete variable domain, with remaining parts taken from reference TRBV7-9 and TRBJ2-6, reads DTGVSQNPRHKITKRGQNVTFRCDPISEHNRLYWYRQTLGQGPEFLTYFQNEAQLEKSRLLSDRFSAERPKGSFSTLEIQRTEQGDSAMYLCSSSVRRDSGANVLTFGAGSRLTVL.

CDR3 DNA: TGTGCCAGCAGTGAGTACGGACAAGCCCTCGTAACCCTCCACTTT. Translating it yields CASSEYGQALVTLHF. The chain carries TRBV6-1 and TRBJ1-6, with D perhaps TRBD1 (5 bases). Germline CDR1 and CDR2: MNHNS and SASEGT. The CDR3 length is 15 residues. V lost 3 bases to trimming and J lost 14 bases, with 20 bases between them.

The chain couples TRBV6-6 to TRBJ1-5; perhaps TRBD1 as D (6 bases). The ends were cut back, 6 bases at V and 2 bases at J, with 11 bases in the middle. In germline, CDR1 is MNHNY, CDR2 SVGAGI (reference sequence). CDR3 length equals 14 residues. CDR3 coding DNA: TGTGCCAGCAGGACAGGTTCCGGCAATCAGCCCCAGCATTTT. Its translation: CASRTGSGNQPQHF.

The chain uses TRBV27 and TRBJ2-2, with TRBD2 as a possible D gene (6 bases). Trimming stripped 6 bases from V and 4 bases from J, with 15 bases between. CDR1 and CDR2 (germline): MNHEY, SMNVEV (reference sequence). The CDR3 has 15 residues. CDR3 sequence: CASSWGGGATGELFF. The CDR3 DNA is TGTGCCAGCAGCTGGGGAGGAGGGGCCACCGGGGAGCTGTTTTTT.

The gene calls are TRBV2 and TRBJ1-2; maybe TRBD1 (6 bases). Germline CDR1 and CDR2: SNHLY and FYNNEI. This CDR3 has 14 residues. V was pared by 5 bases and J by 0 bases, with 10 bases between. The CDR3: CASSLGQPNYGYTF. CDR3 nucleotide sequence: TGTGCCAGCAGTTTAGGACAGCCTAACTATGGCTACACCTTC.

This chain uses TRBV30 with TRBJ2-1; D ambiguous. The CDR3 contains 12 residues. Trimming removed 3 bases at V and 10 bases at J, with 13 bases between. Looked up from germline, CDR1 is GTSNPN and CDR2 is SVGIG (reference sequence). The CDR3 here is CAWSRNSREQFF. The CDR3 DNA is TGTGCCTGGAGCCGAAACAGCCGCGAGCAGTTCTTC.

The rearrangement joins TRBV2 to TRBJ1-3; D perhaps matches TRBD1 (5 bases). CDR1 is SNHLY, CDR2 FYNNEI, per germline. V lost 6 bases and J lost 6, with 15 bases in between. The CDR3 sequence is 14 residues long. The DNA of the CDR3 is TGTGCCAGCAGGGGGGGACGGAGCGCAAACACCATATATTTT. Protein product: CASRGGRSANTIYF.

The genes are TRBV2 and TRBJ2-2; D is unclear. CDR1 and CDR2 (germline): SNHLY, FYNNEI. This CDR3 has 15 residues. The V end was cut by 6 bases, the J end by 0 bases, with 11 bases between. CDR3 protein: CASRVESTNTGELFF. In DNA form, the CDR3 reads TGTGCCAGCAGGGTCGAGTCGACGAACACCGGGGAGCTGTTTTTT.